The source of this T cell receptor beta chain is a study of PD-L1 blockade in urothelial cancer. Study at large: Atezolizumab (1,200 mg intravenously every 3 weeks) began around 2014 for patients. Blood analysis was done at 3 weeks (second dose) and 6 weeks after treatment began. Study results and caveats: Those with durable benefit had larger increases in tumor-associated blood clones at 3 weeks.

The sample's time point: peripheral blood 6 weeks after treatment start. With respect to this clone: The antigen is undetermined.

The table came from immunoSEQ multiplex PCR; TCRdb's copy has only in-frame clones and leaves some out. The sample includes 35,000 to 45,000 clones, more than 75% seen only once; the top ten take roughly 2.5%. CDR3 length: 16 amino acids. Germline values: CDR1 SGHAT, CDR2 FQNNGV. V lost 4 bases, J lost 6 bases, and 22 bases lay in between. This TCR was recovered from a man in his 70s with urothelial cancer. The sample in question was PBMCs, obtained around atezolizumab (anti-PD-L1) treatment. The chain employs TRBV11-2 and TRBJ2-7; possible D gene TRBD1, 6 bases. The CDR3 loop is CASSSPRDTALSEQYF. CDR3 DNA: TGTGCCAGCAGCTCCCCCCGGGACACCGCCTTGAGCGAGCAGTACTTC.